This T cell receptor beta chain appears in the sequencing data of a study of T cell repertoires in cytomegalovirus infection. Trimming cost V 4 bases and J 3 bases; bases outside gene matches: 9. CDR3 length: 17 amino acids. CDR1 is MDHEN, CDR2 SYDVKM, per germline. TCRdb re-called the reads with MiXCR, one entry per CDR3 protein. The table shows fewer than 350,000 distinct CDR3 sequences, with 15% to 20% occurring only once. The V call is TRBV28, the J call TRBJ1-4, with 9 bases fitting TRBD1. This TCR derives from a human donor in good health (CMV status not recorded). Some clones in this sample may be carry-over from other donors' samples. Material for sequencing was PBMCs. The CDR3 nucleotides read TGTGCCAGCAGTTCCGGGGACAGGGTGTTTGCTAATGAAAAACTGTTTTTT. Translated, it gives CASSSGDRVFANEKLFF.